Shown below are 13 T cell receptor beta chains from a single sample sequenced in a study of blood T cells in healthy people across ages (dated by TCRdb to about 2015). Libraries came from 5' RACE. Sequencer: Illumina HiSeq 2500. A second about 7 to 11 cycle PCR used a sample-barcoded 5' primer and a J-beta primer mix. TCRdb applied fastp at Q25 and MiXCR to the public reads, then kept only in-frame beta chains. Every CDR3 protein is listed once, alongside the most common genes and DNA of its rows. The sample contains about 580,000 distinct CDR3 sequences, about 45% of them found a single time. Of the sample, approximately 23% falls within the top ten clones. The sequencing sample was made of blood. The receptor source for this set is an older man in good health.

This clonotype came up a few times. The chain's CDR3 is CASSWGGDTMNTEAFF. DNA for the CDR3: TGTGCCAGCAGTTGGGGGGGGGACACCATGAACACTGAAGCTTTCTTT. This sequence joins TRBV28 and TRBJ1-1; a possible D gene is TRBD1 (6 bases). V shed 4 bases and J shed 0 bases, with 15 bases lying between them. CDR1 is MDHEN and CDR2 is SYDVKM in the germline V gene. This CDR3 region has 16 residues. Full variable domain (rest looked up from reference TRBV28 and TRBJ1-1): DVKVTQSSRYLVKRTGEKVFLECVQDMDHENMFWYRQDPGLGLRLIYFSYDVKMKEKGDIPEGYSVSREKKERFSLILESASTNQTSMYLCASSWGGDTMNTEAFFGQGTRLTVV.

This clonotype showed up just a few times. V and J are TRBV4-1 and TRBJ2-4, with TRBD2 matching 8 bases. The length of the CDR3 is 16 residues. J lost 1 base, V lost 2 bases, and 4 bases had no gene match. Germline values: CDR1 MGHRA, CDR2 YSYEKL. CDR3 sequence: CASSQWASGAKNIQYF. In nucleotides, the CDR3 is TGCGCCAGCAGCCAATGGGCTAGCGGGGCCAAAAACATTCAGTACTTC.

Comments on this clonotype: The junction and the germline gene differ at one end; a read error may be behind it. The chain uses TRBV6-5 and TRBJ2-7; D possibly uses TRBD1 or TRBD2 (6 bases each). This CDR3 contains 13 residues. The germline V gene has CDR1 MNHEY and CDR2 SVGAGI. CDR3 DNA sequence: TGTGCCAACAGTCCCTTCGGGGGCTGCGAGCAGTACTTC. It specifies CANSPFGGCEQYF.

The chain uses TRBV28 and TRBJ2-7; 7 nucleotides line up with TRBD1. The V gene's germline CDR1 is MDHEN and CDR2 SYDVKM. The CDR3 runs 15 residues. J was trimmed by 2 bases and V by 6 bases; bases with no gene match: 10. CDR3 loop: CASRQSGTVTYEQYF. Here the CDR3 DNA reads TGTGCCAGCAGACAATCCGGGACAGTAACCTACGAGCAGTACTTC.

This clonotype was counted only a few times. This sequence joins TRBV6-2 or TRBV6-3 and TRBJ2-7; a possible D gene is TRBD2 (6 bases). V was trimmed by 5 bases and J by 3 bases, leaving 14 bases between them. The CDR3 sequence is 14 residues long. Germline-derived CDR1 and CDR2 are MNHEY and SVGEGT. The CDR3 reads CASSTSFLGYEQYF. In DNA form, the CDR3 reads TGTGCCAGCAGTACTAGCTTTTTGGGCTACGAGCAGTACTTC.

This sequence joins TRBV29-1 and TRBJ1-1, with D perhaps matching TRBD1 (6 bases). The CDR3 consists of 14 residues. V was shortened by 5 bases and J by 1 base, with 14 bases between the two germline ends. Germline loops: CDR1 SQVTM, CDR2 ANQGSEA. CDR3: CSVTRTVRNTEAFF. In nucleotides, the CDR3 is TGCAGCGTTACACGGACAGTACGGAACACTGAAGCTTTCTTT.

Comment on this clonotype: With a much larger clone just one base away, this may be a read error. J is TRBJ2-1 and V is TRBV6-5; no reliable D call. TRBJ2-7 explains the end of the DNA better; the J call may be wrong. The germline gives CDR1 MNHEY, CDR2 SVGAGI. This CDR3 region has 14 residues. CDR3 nucleotides: TGTGCCAGCAGCGATCAATCCTCCTACAATGAGCAGTACTTC. It is translated as CASSDQSSYNEQYF.

The chain uses TRBV7-2 and TRBJ2-1; TRBD2 agrees at 12 bases. The CDR3 loop spans 15 amino acids. Germline V gene sequence: CDR1 SGHTA, CDR2 FQGNSA. With V trimmed by 5 bases and J by 5 bases, 4 bases remained unmatched. The CDR3 reads CASSIGLAGNNEQFF. The CDR3 nucleotides read TGTGCCAGCAGCATTGGACTAGCGGGAAACAATGAGCAGTTCTTC.

The chain's CDR3 is CASSVSLQGAAGDTQYF. The CDR3 nucleotides are TGTGCCAGCAGCGTAAGCCTTCAGGGGGCGGCGGGAGATACGCAGTATTTT. The rearrangement links TRBV9 to TRBJ2-3; 8 bases are shared with TRBD1. Trimming took 1 base from V and 5 from J; bases not matched to a gene: 12. The CDR3 extends over 17 amino acids. CDR1 and CDR2 (germline): SGDLS, YYNGEE.

There are many counts of this clonotype. The genes are TRBV2 and TRBJ1-4; TRBD1 might be the D (5 bases). The CDR3 runs to 14 residues. Between the trimmed V and J ends, which lost 0 bases and 8 bases, there was a span of 10 bases. Per the germline V gene, CDR1 is SNHLY and CDR2 is FYNNEI. Written as DNA, the CDR3 is TGTGCCAGCAGTGAAGCGCGAGGGACCGAAAAACTGTTTTTT. Translation gives CASSEARGTEKLFF.

The sample holds one count of this clonotype. V and J are TRBV15 and TRBJ2-7; perhaps TRBD1 as D (5 bases). V was trimmed by 5 bases and J by 3 bases, leaving 11 bases between them. The CDR3 is made up of 13 amino acids. Germline loops: CDR1 LNHNV, CDR2 YYDKDF (reference sequence). The CDR3 sequence: CATSGDTGYEQYF. The CDR3 coding sequence is TGTGCCACCAGCGGCGATACAGGCTACGAGCAGTACTTC. Together with reference TRBV15 and TRBJ2-7, the CDR3 gives the full variable domain: DAMVIQNPRYQVTQFGKPVTLSCSQTLNHNVMYWYQQKSSQAPKLLFHYYDKDFNNEADTPDNFQSRRPNTSFCFLDIRSPGLGDTAMYLCATSGDTGYEQYFGPGTRLTVT.

The chain joins TRBV28 to TRBJ2-1; 8 nucleotides match TRBD2. V gave up 4 bases and J gave up 0 bases; unmatched junction bases: 2. CDR1 is MDHEN and CDR2 is SYDVKM in the germline V gene. The CDR3 is made up of 15 amino acids. CDR3 residues: CASSSAGASYNEQFF. CDR3 bases: TGTGCCAGCAGTTCAGCGGGAGCCTCCTACAATGAGCAGTTCTTC.

The chain joins TRBV20-1 to TRBJ1-1, with a possible D match to TRBD1 (6 bases). The CDR3 loop spans 16 amino acids. Germline V lookup: CDR1 DFQATT, CDR2 SNEGSKA (reference sequence). Trimming shortened V by 0 bases and J by 1 base, and 15 bases separated the two germline ends. The CDR3 DNA is TGCAGTGCTAGAGATGCCCGGACAGTCTCGAACACTGAAGCTTTCTTT. As protein: CSARDARTVSNTEAFF.